These 24 T cell receptor beta chains came from one sample sequenced in a study of T cell changes during pregnancy in multiple sclerosis. Here immunoSEQ multiplex PCR was the method, and the copy in TCRdb shows in-frame clones only, minus some. The sample lists around 57,000 clones; around 91% were seen once. The sequencing here drew on peripheral blood, taken after pregnancy. All receptors derive from a female donor in good health, enrolled as a control in a pregnancy study.

The rearrangement links TRBV7-6 to TRBJ2-2, with 9 bases aligning to TRBD1. Losses at the gene ends were 8 bases for V and 8 bases for J; bases not matched to a gene: 9. The germline gives CDR1 SGHVS, CDR2 FNYEAQ. This CDR3 is 14 amino acids long. The CDR3 DNA is TGTGCCAGCCGATCCGGGACAGGGACAGGGGAGCTGTTTTTT. Its protein is CASRSGTGTGELFF.

This clone was seen only once. The J gene is TRBJ2-3, the V gene TRBV5-1; the match to TRBD2 covers 10 bases. The CDR3 runs 15 residues. CDR1 and CDR2 from the germline V gene are SGHRS and YFSETQ. The junction had 7 bases not matched to a gene; V was cut back by 4 bases and J by 5 bases. This CDR3 is CASSKSGGAGDTQYF. DNA of the CDR3: TGCGCCAGCAGCAAAAGCGGGGGGGCAGGAGATACGCAGTATTTT.

This chain joins TRBV18 and TRBJ1-1, with TRBD1 matching over 8 bases. The CDR3 runs 13 residues. After removal of 3 bases from V and 5 bases from J, the junction contained 2 bases not matched to a gene. Germline-derived CDR1 and CDR2 are KGHSH and LQKENI. CDR3: CASSPGQETEAFF. The DNA of the CDR3 is TGTGCCAGCTCACCGGGACAGGAAACTGAAGCTTTCTTT.

This chain uses TRBV5-5 with TRBJ1-6; tentatively, D is TRBD1 (5 bases). Per the germline V gene, CDR1 is SGHKS and CDR2 is YYEKEE (reference sequence). The CDR3 covers 15 residues. V lost 0 bases, J lost 3 bases, and 7 bases lay in between. The CDR3 DNA is TGTGCCAGCAGCTTGGGACAGTACTATAATTCACCCCTCCACTTT. Encoded protein: CASSLGQYYNSPLHF.

This rearrangement joins TRBV6-1 to TRBJ2-5; 7 positions agree with TRBD2. The CDR3 is made up of 15 amino acids. V was pared by 6 bases and J by 5 bases, with 12 bases of the junction left unmatched. Per the germline V gene, CDR1 is MNHNS and CDR2 is SASEGT. The CDR3 coding sequence is TGTGCCAGCAGACCGGGACTAACTGTTGTGGAGACCCAGTACTTC. It encodes CASRPGLTVVETQYF.

The V call is TRBV6-1, the J call TRBJ2-6; D may be TRBD2 (5 bases). The CDR3 is 15 amino acids. The germline V gene has CDR1 MNHNS and CDR2 SASEGT. V was clipped by 2 bases and J by 1 base, with 6 bases between them. CDR3 loop: CASSERGSGANVLTF. The CDR3 DNA reads as TGTGCCAGCAGTGAACGGGGATCTGGGGCCAACGTCCTGACTTTC.

The count of this clone is one. J is TRBJ1-2 and V is TRBV27; 10 bases map to TRBD1. The CDR3 runs to 15 residues. CDR1 is MNHEY and CDR2 is SMNVEV in the germline V gene (reference sequence). V trimming: 5 bases; J trimming: 7 bases; junction bases outside the gene matches: 10. The CDR3 is CASSARDRGIAGYTF. CDR3 nucleotides: TGTGCCAGCAGTGCCCGGGACAGGGGTATTGCTGGCTACACCTTC.

The CDR3 is CASSERTDDTTEAFF. The CDR3 bases are TGTGCCAGCAGTGAACGGACAGACGATACCACTGAAGCTTTCTTT. The chain combines TRBV6-4 with TRBJ1-1; TRBD1 might be the D (6 bases). CDR1 and CDR2 from the germline V gene are MRHNA and SNTAGT. The V end was cut by 3 bases, the J end by 4 bases, with 15 bases between. The CDR3 is 15 amino acids.

This clone was seen once. This chain joins TRBV5-6 and TRBJ2-5; D gene ambiguous. V dropped 2 bases and J dropped 4 bases, with 12 bases sitting between them. This CDR3 spans 14 amino acids. Germline CDR1 SGHDT, CDR2 YYEEEE. The CDR3 protein is CASSFRSRLETQYF. CDR3 bases: TGTGCCAGCAGCTTCAGATCGCGGTTAGAGACCCAGTACTTC.

This clone was found once. V is TRBV7-9 and J is TRBJ1-4, with D possibly being TRBD1 (6 bases). The V gene's germline CDR1 is SEHNR and CDR2 FQNEAQ (reference sequence). Trimming took off 10 bases at V and 8 bases at J, with 14 bases between the two ends. The CDR3 is made up of 12 amino acids. The CDR3 here is CATQGSTEKLFF. CDR3 DNA: TGTGCCACACAGGGAAGTACGGAAAAACTGTTTTTT.

The chain employs TRBV4-1 and TRBJ2-7, with TRBD1 identical over 10 bases. The germline CDR1 and CDR2 sequences are MGHRA and YSYEKL. The ends lost 3 bases at V and 2 bases at J; junction bases unmatched: 4. The CDR3 is made up of 15 amino acids. As DNA, the CDR3 is TGCGCCAGCAGCCACCCGGGACAGGGGACCTACGAGCAGTACTTC. As protein: CASSHPGQGTYEQYF.

The CDR3 region has the DNA TGTGCCATCAGTGAGAGTAGCCAAGAGACCCAGTACTTC. This codes for CAISESSQETQYF. J is TRBJ2-5 and V is TRBV10-3; D is ambiguous. V lost 2 bases and J 1 base, leaving 5 bases between the germline ends. This CDR3 has 13 amino acids. Germline V gives CDR1 ENHRY, CDR2 SYGVKD.

This clone appeared once. The V gene is TRBV6-5, the J gene TRBJ2-2, with D perhaps matching TRBD1 (5 bases). This CDR3 region has 13 residues. Trimming stripped 7 bases from V and 2 bases from J, with 8 bases between. Germline values: CDR1 MNHEY, CDR2 SVGAGI. The CDR3 region is CASNQGNTGELFF. In DNA form, the CDR3 reads TGTGCCAGCAACCAGGGAAACACCGGGGAGCTGTTTTTT.

This clone was counted once. The rearrangement links TRBV10-3 to TRBJ1-1; D might be TRBD1 (5 bases). Germline V lookup: CDR1 ENHRY, CDR2 SYGVKD. The CDR3 consists of 14 residues. V was pared by 3 bases and J by 1 base, with 9 bases between. This CDR3 is CAISDETGNTEAFF. Here the CDR3 DNA reads TGTGCCATCAGTGATGAAACAGGGAACACTGAAGCTTTCTTT.

The chain joins TRBV29-1 to TRBJ1-6; TRBD1 aligns across 8 bases. Germline CDR1 is SQVTM and CDR2 is ANQGSEA. CDR3 length: 13 amino acids. Trimming removed 6 bases from V and 7 bases from J; junction bases left unmatched: 5. CDR3 DNA sequence: TGCAGCGTGGGGGACAGGAACAATTCACCCCTCCACTTT. This gives the protein CSVGDRNNSPLHF.

The rearrangement uses TRBV5-6 and TRBJ1-4, with a possible D match to TRBD1 (5 bases). Trimming stripped 0 bases from V and 14 bases from J, with 11 bases between. Germline CDR1 and CDR2: SGHDT and YYEEEE. This CDR3 contains 12 residues. The CDR3 sequence is CASSLARGLLFF. The CDR3 DNA is TGTGCCAGCAGCTTGGCCCGGGGGTTGCTGTTTTTT.

This sequence joins TRBV7-2 and TRBJ1-2, with D uncertain. Germline V gene lookup returns CDR1 SGHTA and CDR2 FQGNSA. The CDR3 consists of 15 residues. V dropped 1 base and J dropped 7 bases, with 16 bases sitting between them. This CDR3 reads CASSLDFTEKSGYTF. CDR3 coding DNA: TGTGCCAGCAGCTTAGACTTCACAGAAAAGTCTGGCTACACCTTC.

This chain uses TRBV2 with TRBJ2-7; 8 positions agree with TRBD1. Germline CDR1 and CDR2: SNHLY and FYNNEI. After removal of 1 base from V and 6 bases from J, the junction contained 2 bases not matched to a gene. This CDR3 comprises 13 residues. The CDR3 is CASSEVTGGEQYF. For the CDR3, the DNA is TGTGCCAGCAGTGAAGTAACAGGGGGCGAGCAGTACTTC.

The gene calls are TRBV30 and TRBJ1-1; maybe TRBD1 (6 bases). This CDR3 is 14 amino acids long. Germline values: CDR1 GTSNPN, CDR2 SVGIG (reference sequence). V was pared by 1 base and J by 5 bases, with 14 bases between. CDR3 coding DNA: TGTGCCTGGAGTGGACAGGCCTTAGGGACTGAAGCTTTCTTT. This sequence encodes CAWSGQALGTEAFF.

V gene TRBV7-3 combines with J gene TRBJ1-1; maybe TRBD1 (6 bases). This CDR3 comprises 15 residues. Germline CDR1 and CDR2: SGHTA and FQGTGA. Trimming shortened V by 3 bases and J by 0 bases, and 11 bases separated the two germline ends. The DNA for the CDR3 is TGTGCCAGCAGCTTGACAGGTTTGATGAACACTGAAGCTTTCTTT. Protein sequence: CASSLTGLMNTEAFF. The variable domain in full, completed from reference TRBV7-3 and TRBJ1-1, reads GAGVSQTPSNKVTEKGKYVELRCDPISGHTALYWYRQSLGQGPEFLIYFQGTGAADDSGLPNDRFFAVRPEGSVSTLKIQRTERGDSAVYLCASSLTGLMNTEAFFGQGTRLTVV.

The chain carries TRBV6-6 and TRBJ1-5; 8 nucleotides align to TRBD1. CDR3 length: 15 amino acids. CDR1 and CDR2 (germline): MNHNY, SVGAGI (reference sequence). The V segment lost 0 bases and the J segment 2 bases; nucleotides outside the gene matches: 0. CDR3 sequence reads: CASSYSGQGNQPQHF. CDR3 DNA sequence: TGTGCCAGCAGTTACTCGGGACAGGGCAATCAGCCCCAGCATTTT.

This clone was found a few times. Other DNA sequences within the sample encode an identical CDR3. The chain combines TRBV30 with TRBJ1-1; possibly TRBD1 for D (5 bases). V lost 2 bases and J 1 base, leaving 8 bases between the germline ends. The CDR3 has 13 residues. Germline CDR1 is GTSNPN and CDR2 is SVGIG (reference sequence). CDR3 residues: CAWSSRANTEAFF. The CDR3 nucleotides read TGTGCCTGGAGTAGCAGGGCGAACACTGAAGCTTTCTTT.

The chain combines TRBV7-9 with TRBJ1-6; 10 nucleotides match TRBD1. This CDR3 has 18 residues. After removal of 10 bases from V and 0 bases from J, the junction contained 12 bases not matched to a gene. Germline V lookup: CDR1 SEHNR, CDR2 FQNEAQ (reference sequence). CDR3 nucleotides: TGTGCCACCTCGGGTGGGACAGGGGTTAGCTCCTATAATTCACCCCTCCACTTT. Translation: CATSGGTGVSSYNSPLHF.

The chain couples TRBV10-3 to TRBJ1-1; possibly TRBD1 for D (6 bases). Trimming pared 0 bases from V and 3 bases from J, leaving 17 bases between. CDR3 length: 17 residues. The germline V gene encodes CDR1 ENHRY and CDR2 SYGVKD. DNA of the CDR3: TGTGCCATCAGTGAGTCGAAGGCGGGCCCAGGGGACACTGAAGCTTTCTTT. Translation: CAISESKAGPGDTEAFF.